Sequencing of this T cell receptor (beta chain) was carried out in a study of T cells in Graves' hyperthyroidism and ophthalmopathy. CDR1 and CDR2 from the germline V gene are KGHSH and LQKENI. CDR3 length: 16 residues. The V end was cut by 4 bases, the J end by 3 bases, with 16 bases between. Using RNA transcripts as the source, TCR beta CDR3 regions were amplified. RT-PCR in the first round (using the HTBI primer set) targeted the TCR CDR3. TCRdb analysed the multiplex PCR reads with MiXCR anew, one entry per CDR3 protein. The sample has around 260,000 distinct CDR3 sequences; 25% are singletons. Uncontrolled infections, other autoimmune diseases, pregnancy or lactation led to exclusion of patients. This clonotype was detected ten times or more.

The V call is TRBV18, the J call TRBJ1-5, with D perhaps TRBD1 (6 bases). Material: blood. The sequence was obtained from a man aged 40-49 years with Graves' hyperthyroidism that later progressed to Graves' ophthalmopathy. CDR3 amino acids: CASSHTTDSHNQPQHF. The CDR3 bases are TGTGCCAGCTCACACACTACGGACAGTCACAATCAGCCCCAGCATTTT.